This entry lists 15 T cell receptor beta chains sequenced from one sample in a study of T-cell reconstitution after alpha-beta-depleted transplantation in children. As it was prepared, the TCRbeta library received unique molecular identifiers. TCRdb redid the calling of the PCR reads with MiXCR, one entry per CDR3 protein. The profile shows roughly 420,000 distinct CDR3 sequences, around 15% of them singletons. The material sequenced was PBMCs, mostly from graft donor cells, taken 360 days after TCRalphabeta/CD19-depleted stem cell transplant. Receptors originate from a boy in the first two years of life who had a stem cell transplant for Wiskott-Aldrich syndrome, so the T cells may come from the graft donor.

This clonotype was seen a handful of times. The chain has TRBV4-1 and TRBJ2-2; 7 nucleotides match TRBD2. CDR1 and CDR2 from the germline V gene are MGHRA and YSYEKL. The ends lost 4 bases at V and 0 bases at J; junction bases unmatched: 11. The CDR3 contains 18 residues. The CDR3 here is CASSRKGTAGPNTGELFF. In nucleotides, the CDR3 is TGCGCCAGCAGCCGAAAGGGTACAGCGGGACCGAACACCGGGGAGCTGTTTTTT.

This clonotype was seen more than once but under ten times. The chain uses TRBV5-6 and TRBJ2-1; TRBD2 matches 9 bases. CDR3 length equals 17 residues. The V gene end was trimmed by 2 bases and the J gene end by 2 bases; junction bases not matched to a gene: 8. Germline assignment: CDR1 SGHDT and CDR2 YYEEEE. CDR3 nucleotides: TGTGCCAGCAGCTTAAATTGGCTAGCGGGGCCCTACAATGAGCAGTTCTTC. Residues: CASSLNWLAGPYNEQFF.

The chain uses TRBV10-3 and TRBJ2-5; the match to TRBD2 covers 8 bases. The V gene end was trimmed by 6 bases and the J gene end by 4 bases; junction bases not matched to a gene: 10. Per the germline V gene, CDR1 is ENHRY and CDR2 is SYGVKD. This CDR3 comprises 15 residues. In DNA, the CDR3 is TGTGCCATCAGGCCAACGGGAGGGGTGGGAGAGACCCAGTACTTC. Translated: CAIRPTGGVGETQYF.

The chain carries TRBV7-2 and TRBJ2-7; 10 nucleotides align to TRBD2. Per germline, CDR1 SGHTA and CDR2 FQGNSA. V shed 3 bases and J 2 bases; nucleotides not matched to a gene: 7. The length of the CDR3 is 16 residues. The CDR3 coding sequence is TGTGCCAGCAGCTTTTTCATAGCGGGAGGCACCTACGAGCAGTACTTC. Its translation is CASSFFIAGGTYEQYF.

There are a few counts of this clonotype. The J gene is TRBJ2-5, the V gene TRBV6-2 or TRBV6-3, with TRBD1 as a possible D gene (5 bases). Germline V lookup: CDR1 MNHEY, CDR2 SVGEGT. The CDR3 is made up of 13 amino acids. V dropped 6 bases and J dropped 7 bases, with 15 bases sitting between them. DNA for the CDR3: TGTGCCAGCAGCAGACAGTCAATCGGGACCCAGTACTTC. Amino acid sequence: CASSRQSIGTQYF.

This clonotype was picked up a small number of times. This chain connects TRBV12-3 or TRBV12-4 to TRBJ2-7; unclear D gene. The CDR3 has 14 amino acids. The V and J ends lost 6 bases and 0 bases respectively, with 12 bases between them. Written as DNA, the CDR3 is TGTGCCAGCAGCCCCTCAGTCTTCTCCTACGAGCAGTACTTC. This codes for CASSPSVFSYEQYF.

This clonotype was seen more than once but under ten times. This sequence joins TRBV5-1 and TRBJ2-7; weak D call: TRBD1 (5 bases). The germline CDR1 and CDR2 sequences are SGHRS and YFSETQ. V was shortened by 0 bases and J by 3 bases, with 16 bases between the two germline ends. The CDR3 loop spans 16 amino acids. The CDR3 spells CASSLGVRVMNYEQYF. The DNA for the CDR3 is TGCGCCAGCAGCTTGGGGGTCAGGGTAATGAACTACGAGCAGTACTTC.

This rearrangement joins TRBV12-3 or TRBV12-4 to TRBJ1-2; the D is unclear. The CDR3 runs to 14 residues. The V end lost 4 bases, the J end lost 2 bases, and 11 bases lay between the germline ends. CDR3 DNA: TGTGCCAGCAGTTATCTAAGATCGAACTATGGCTACACCTTC. Translation gives CASSYLRSNYGYTF.

This clonotype was detected only a few times. The CDR3 reads CASSFRNGNSYEQYF. For the CDR3, the DNA is TGCGCCAGCAGCTTCAGAAACGGTAACTCCTACGAGCAGTACTTC. The V gene is TRBV5-1, the J gene TRBJ2-7, with D unclear. This CDR3 has 15 residues. The V end was cut by 2 bases, the J end by 0 bases, with 12 bases between. CDR1 SGHRS and CDR2 YFSETQ come from the germline V gene.

The V gene is TRBV6-1, the J gene TRBJ1-1, with D possibly matching TRBD1 (5 bases). The CDR3 runs 15 residues. The V gene's germline CDR1 is MNHNS and CDR2 SASEGT. V was trimmed by 6 bases and J by 0 bases, leaving 14 bases between them. The CDR3 spells CASSPGRNMNTEAFF. The DNA for the CDR3 is TGTGCCAGCAGCCCGGGACGAAACATGAACACTGAAGCTTTCTTT.

This rearrangement joins TRBV12-2 to TRBJ2-3; TRBD2, the table's D call, was not compared with the DNA. TRBV12-2 constitutes a pseudogene. The CDR3 totals 17 residues. DNA for the CDR3: TGTGCAAGTCGCTTAAGACTAGCGGGGGGGCGCACAGATACGCAGTATTTT. This sequence encodes CASRLRLAGGRTDTQYF.

This clonotype has a handful of counts. The chain recombines TRBV20-1 with TRBJ1-5, with TRBD1 as a possible D gene (6 bases). The ends were cut back, 3 bases at V and 4 bases at J, with 19 bases in the middle. Germline CDR1 and CDR2: DFQATT and SNEGSKA (reference sequence). The CDR3 consists of 16 residues. This CDR3 is CSASGAGHGANQPQHF. In nucleotides, the CDR3 is TGCAGTGCTAGTGGGGCGGGACATGGAGCTAATCAGCCCCAGCATTTT.

This clonotype was picked up many times. The genes are TRBV28 and TRBJ2-4, with D maybe TRBD1 (6 bases). Trimming shortened V by 6 bases and J by 1 base, and 16 bases separated the two germline ends. The CDR3 extends over 16 amino acids. Germline CDR1 and CDR2: MDHEN and SYDVKM. CDR3 coding DNA: TGTGCCAGCAGCTTCACAGGGCTGTGGGCCAAAAACATTCAGTACTTC. Protein: CASSFTGLWAKNIQYF. The full variable domain, its missing parts supplied by reference TRBV28 and TRBJ2-4, is DVKVTQSSRYLVKRTGEKVFLECVQDMDHENMFWYRQDPGLGLRLIYFSYDVKMKEKGDIPEGYSVSREKKERFSLILESASTNQTSMYLCASSFTGLWAKNIQYFGAGTRLSVL.

V is TRBV24-1 and J is TRBJ2-1; 10 nucleotides align to TRBD1. Germline CDR1 KGHDR, CDR2 SFDVKD. The junction had 7 bases not matched to a gene; V was cut back by 4 bases and J by 5 bases. The CDR3 runs to 16 residues. The CDR3 coding sequence is TGTGCCACCAGTGACCCCGGGACAGGGGAAAACAATGAGCAGTTCTTC. Its protein is CATSDPGTGENNEQFF.

This clonotype was observed a handful of times. V is TRBV19 and J is TRBJ2-7; D possibly matches TRBD1 or TRBD2 (5 bases each). The V end lost 3 bases, the J end lost 5 bases, and 11 bases lay between the germline ends. CDR3 length equals 13 residues. Germline V lookup: CDR1 LNHDA, CDR2 SQIVND (reference sequence). CDR3 region: CASSMPLGDEQYF. As DNA, the CDR3 is TGTGCCAGTAGTATGCCGCTGGGGGACGAGCAGTACTTC.